Described below is a single T cell receptor beta chain sequence and its context. Its antigen is as yet unknown. The data were taken from a study of T cell clonotyping in hematopoietic cell transplantation. Study-wide results and limits: Broader posttransplant TCR repertoire diversity was predicted by graft donor and pretransplant recipient Inverse Simpson Index values.

J lost 4 bases, V lost 7 bases, and 4 bases had no gene match. In germline, CDR1 is SQVTM, CDR2 ANQGSEA. This CDR3 spans 12 amino acids. Assay: immunoSEQ multiplex PCR; the TCRdb copy retains only in-frame clones and omits some. Among roughly 17,000 clones, approximately 91% were seen once, and the ten largest hold around 5%. Material: peripheral blood mononuclear cells. V and J are TRBV29-1 and TRBJ2-5; TRBD2 matches 9 bases. This sequence was found in a man aged 35 to 55 in good health. Some clones in this sample may be carry-over from other donors' samples. This chain's CDR3 is CSGGTSTETQYF. DNA for the CDR3: TGCAGCGGTGGGACTAGCACAGAGACCCAGTACTTC.